This entry lists 19 T cell receptor beta chains sequenced from one sample in a study of OX40 agonist ivuxolimab in advanced cancers. The repertoire was sequenced with immunoSEQ multiplex PCR; TCRdb's copy has only in-frame clones and lacks some. The sample shows approximately 50,000 clones, roughly 84% of them seen only once. The material was CD4+ or CD8+ T cells sorted from blood, obtained in a trial of the OX40 agonist ivuxolimab. The receptor source for this set is an adult with an advanced solid tumor such as melanoma, head and neck, liver or kidney cancer.

The chain is built from TRBV14 and TRBJ2-4; TRBD1 aligns across 10 bases. The CDR3 contains 17 residues. The ends lost 2 bases at V and 3 bases at J; junction bases unmatched: 7. The germline V gene encodes CDR1 SGHDN and CDR2 FVKESK. CDR3 region: CASSQRTGTGDKNIQYF. In nucleotides, the CDR3 is TGTGCCAGCAGCCAACGCACCGGGACAGGGGACAAAAACATTCAGTACTTC.

This chain connects TRBV6-5 to TRBJ1-5; D remains ambiguous. The CDR3 sequence is 13 residues long. CDR1 is MNHEY, CDR2 SVGAGI, per germline. Trimming left V 7 bases short and J 6 bases short, with 13 bases between. CDR3 sequence (DNA): TGTGCCAGCAAGAGTGGCATGGGTCAGCCCCAGCATTTT. This encodes CASKSGMGQPQHF.

The chain couples TRBV5-6 to TRBJ2-1; D is undetermined. The CDR3 totals 15 residues. V was trimmed by 7 bases and J by 2 bases, leaving 16 bases between them. The germline CDR1 and CDR2 sequences are SGHDT and YYEEEE. Here the CDR3 DNA reads TGTGCCAGCTGTCACGATAGCCCAACCTACAATGAGCAGTTCTTC. Translated, it gives CASCHDSPTYNEQFF.

This chain joins TRBV5-1 and TRBJ1-4, with D possibly matching TRBD1 (6 bases). Germline lookup yields CDR1 SGHRS and CDR2 YFSETQ. CDR3 length: 15 residues. V was pared by 3 bases and J by 8 bases, with 17 bases between. The CDR3 sequence: CASSSQTGFREKLFF. The CDR3 DNA reads TGCGCCAGCAGCTCGCAAACAGGGTTTCGGGAAAAACTGTTTTTT.

This chain uses TRBV29-1 with TRBJ2-3, with unresolved D. Trimming stripped 3 bases from V and 3 bases from J, with 13 bases between. The CDR3 length is 14 residues. Germline V CDR1 and CDR2: SQVTM, ANQGSEA. This CDR3 is CSVDPGLRTDTQYF. The CDR3 DNA is TGCAGCGTTGACCCCGGGTTGCGAACAGATACGCAGTATTTT.

V is TRBV27 and J is TRBJ2-5; 9 bases match TRBD2. The CDR3 has 13 amino acids. Germline CDR1 is MNHEY and CDR2 is SMNVEV (reference sequence). Trimming removed 6 bases from V and 3 bases from J; junction bases left unmatched: 2. In DNA, the CDR3 is TGTGCCAGCAGACGACTAGCGGAAGAGACCCAGTACTTC. It codes for CASRRLAEETQYF.

The V and J genes are TRBV6-5 and TRBJ1-2; TRBD1 aligns across 7 bases. The V gene end was trimmed by 5 bases and the J gene end by 1 base; junction bases not matched to a gene: 7. CDR1 is MNHEY, CDR2 SVGAGI, per germline. The CDR3 consists of 15 residues. The CDR3 bases are TGTGCCAGCAGTGGGGGACAGCCGAATAACTATGGCTACACCTTC. Translated, it gives CASSGGQPNNYGYTF.

The J gene is TRBJ2-2, the V gene TRBV4-1; 7 bases map to TRBD2. The V gene's germline CDR1 is MGHRA and CDR2 YSYEKL. The CDR3 is 16 amino acids. V shed 0 bases and J 7 bases; nucleotides not matched to a gene: 8. CDR3 protein: CASSQDEGGLNGELFF. DNA for the CDR3: TGCGCCAGCAGCCAAGATGAGGGAGGGTTGAACGGGGAGCTGTTTTTT.

The chain employs TRBV30 and TRBJ1-6; 9 bases are a match to TRBD1. CDR3 length equals 13 residues. V trimming: 8 bases; J trimming: 7 bases; junction bases outside the gene matches: 6. Germline loops: CDR1 GTSNPN, CDR2 SVGIG (reference sequence). CDR3: CAQIQGANSPLHF. CDR3 in DNA: TGTGCCCAGATACAGGGGGCGAATTCACCCCTCCACTTT.

The chain joins TRBV11-1 to TRBJ1-2; TRBD1 aligns across 7 bases. Unmatched junction bases numbered 9, after V lost 1 base and J lost 4 bases. CDR1 and CDR2 from the germline V gene are SGHAT and FQDESV (reference sequence). The CDR3 runs to 16 residues. The CDR3 reads CASSLDRDRDRYGYTF. The CDR3 DNA reads TGTGCCAGCAGCTTAGACCGTGACAGGGATCGCTATGGCTACACCTTC.

The chain has TRBV7-3 and TRBJ2-5, with D maybe TRBD2 (5 bases). The germline V gene has CDR1 SGHTA and CDR2 FQGTGA. The CDR3 contains 13 residues. V was pared by 0 bases and J by 11 bases, with 13 bases between. CDR3 in amino acids: CASSLTSGRGQYF. The CDR3 region has the DNA TGTGCCAGCAGCTTAACATCGGGAAGAGGACAGTACTTC.

This clone was recorded only once. V and J are TRBV28 and TRBJ1-5; no clear D. The germline V gene has CDR1 MDHEN and CDR2 SYDVKM. Trimming removed 3 bases at V and 7 bases at J, with 7 bases between. The CDR3 is made up of 12 amino acids. The CDR3 region is CASSFVEQPQHF. In DNA form, the CDR3 reads TGTGCCAGCAGTTTTGTGGAGCAGCCCCAGCATTTT. Full variable domain (outside the CDR3, taken from reference TRBV28 and TRBJ1-5): DVKVTQSSRYLVKRTGEKVFLECVQDMDHENMFWYRQDPGLGLRLIYFSYDVKMKEKGDIPEGYSVSREKKERFSLILESASTNQTSMYLCASSFVEQPQHFGDGTRLSIL.

This clone was seen a few times. At one boundary the junction diverges from the germline segment, which might be a read error. The V and J genes are TRBV18 and TRBJ1-1, with D perhaps TRBD1 (5 bases). Germline CDR1 KGHSH, CDR2 LQKENI. The CDR3 spans 15 residues. The CDR3 sequence: CASSPLGEVKTEAFF. As DNA, the CDR3 is TGTGCCAGCTCACCGCTGGGGGAAGTGAAAACTGAAGCTTTCTTT.

This chain connects TRBV27 to TRBJ2-7, with unresolved D. Trimming removed 5 bases at V and 0 bases at J, with 5 bases between. Germline V gives CDR1 MNHEY, CDR2 SMNVEV (reference sequence). CDR3 length: 12 residues. The CDR3 region has the DNA TGTGCCAGCAGTCAGAGCTCCTACGAGCAGTACTTC. It yields the protein CASSQSSYEQYF.

This chain joins TRBV18 and TRBJ2-1, with TRBD1 matching over 8 bases. The CDR3 contains 16 residues. The trim removed 3 bases at V and 0 bases at J, leaving 4 bases unmatched. Per the germline V gene, CDR1 is KGHSH and CDR2 is LQKENI. CDR3 residues: CASSPQGASSYNEQFF. The CDR3 nucleotides read TGTGCCAGCTCACCCCAGGGGGCGAGCTCCTACAATGAGCAGTTCTTC.

This clone showed up just once. V is TRBV2 and J is TRBJ2-7; 8 nucleotides agree with TRBD2. V was clipped by 7 bases and J by 2 bases; unmatched bases: 13. The germline V gene has CDR1 SNHLY and CDR2 FYNNEI. There are 16 residues in the CDR3. Here the CDR3 reads CASTPGAGGGTYEQYF. The CDR3 region has the DNA TGTGCCAGCACCCCGGGGGCGGGAGGAGGGACCTACGAGCAGTACTTC.

This clone was recorded only once. The chain couples TRBV18 to TRBJ1-3; D remains ambiguous. The CDR3 extends over 15 amino acids. Per the germline V gene, CDR1 is KGHSH and CDR2 is LQKENI. The V and J ends lost 3 bases and 0 bases respectively, with 9 bases between them. CDR3: CASSPNWNSGNTIYF. In nucleotides, the CDR3 is TGTGCCAGCTCACCTAACTGGAACTCTGGAAACACCATATATTTT.

The V gene is TRBV7-9, the J gene TRBJ2-3; D remains unclear. CDR1 is SEHNR and CDR2 is FQNEAQ in the germline V gene (reference sequence). This CDR3 has 16 residues. The V end was cut by 1 base, the J end by 0 bases, with 11 bases between. CDR3 amino acids: CASSLGGDRSTDTQYF. CDR3 nucleotides: TGTGCCAGCAGCTTAGGTGGCGACCGAAGCACAGATACGCAGTATTTT.

The chain uses TRBV29-1 and TRBJ1-4, with D possibly TRBD1 on 5 matching bases. There are 13 residues in the CDR3. The germline V gene encodes CDR1 SQVTM and CDR2 ANQGSEA. Trimming shortened V by 7 bases and J by 8 bases, and 17 bases separated the two germline ends. CDR3 loop: CSAGGDSEEKLFF. The CDR3 coding sequence is TGCAGCGCCGGAGGGGATTCGGAGGAAAAACTGTTTTTT. Using reference TRBV29-1 and TRBJ1-4 for the parts outside the CDR3, the full variable domain is SAVISQKPSRDICQRGTSLTIQCQVDSQVTMMFWYRQQPGQSLTLIATANQGSEATYESGFVIDKFPISRPNLTFSTLTVSNMSPEDSSIYLCSAGGDSEEKLFFGSGTQLSVL.